One and the same sample provided the 27 T cell receptor beta chains below, sequenced in a study of a mutant IDH1 vaccine in newly diagnosed glioma. These receptors lack a known antigen. Generated by immunoSEQ multiplex PCR, the TCRdb table keeps only in-frame clones and is missing some. The table shows about 68,000 clones, with roughly 83% occurring only once. Noted time point: week 35, safety follow-up. All doses held 300 ug of mutant IDH1 20-mer peptide, with topical imiquimod. The sequenced sample was PBMCs, obtained from a glioma patient whose treatment included an IDH1 peptide vaccine. Receptors were obtained from a man aged 18-30 years with glioma.

The chain carries TRBV14 and TRBJ2-7; D not resolved. This CDR3 is 12 amino acids long. CDR1 SGHDN and CDR2 FVKESK come from the germline V gene. V lost 6 bases and J lost 4, with 10 bases in between. This CDR3 is CASSLGRYEQYF. CDR3 bases: TGTGCCAGCAGTCTTGGACGATACGAGCAGTACTTC. Full variable domain (rest looked up from reference TRBV14 and TRBJ2-7): EAGVTQFPSHSVIEKGQTVTLRCDPISGHDNLYWYRRVMGKEIKFLLHFVKESKQDESGMPNNRFLAERTGGTYSTLKVQPAELEDSGVYFCASSLGRYEQYFGPGTRLTVT.

The chain links TRBV11-2 to TRBJ2-2; D not resolved. Trimming removed 0 bases at V and 1 base at J, with 12 bases between. The CDR3 is 17 amino acids. Germline V gene lookup returns CDR1 SGHAT and CDR2 FQNNGV. The CDR3 coding sequence is TGTGCCAGCAGCTTAGATCTCTGGGCCGTGAACACCGGGGAGCTGTTTTTT. Its translation is CASSLDLWAVNTGELFF.

This rearrangement joins TRBV6-5 to TRBJ2-1; no clear D. The germline CDR1 and CDR2 sequences are MNHEY and SVGAGI. V was shortened by 0 bases and J by 6 bases, with 12 bases between the two germline ends. The CDR3 has 15 residues. CDR3 bases: TGTGCCAGCAGTTACTCGATATGGGCAGGCAATGAGCAGTTCTTC. It codes for CASSYSIWAGNEQFF.

V and J are TRBV7-2 and TRBJ1-2, with 8 bases fitting TRBD1. Trimming removed 5 bases from V and 0 bases from J; junction bases left unmatched: 8. This CDR3 is 16 amino acids long. Germline assignment: CDR1 SGHTA and CDR2 FQGNSA. The CDR3: CASSPEPGQANYGYTF. The CDR3 DNA follows: TGTGCCAGCAGCCCAGAACCGGGACAGGCTAACTATGGCTACACCTTC.

This sequence joins TRBV4-1 and TRBJ2-7, with 10 nucleotides matching TRBD1. V lost 1 base to trimming and J lost 3 bases; unmatched junction nucleotides: 9. This CDR3 spans 17 amino acids. CDR1 MGHRA and CDR2 YSYEKL come from the germline V gene. CDR3 region: CASSQATTGGSLYEQYF. In DNA form, the CDR3 reads TGCGCCAGCAGCCAAGCAACGACAGGGGGCTCGCTCTACGAGCAGTACTTC.

The chain employs TRBV7-9 and TRBJ1-5; no clear D gene. The V gene lost 1 base and the J gene lost 11 bases, with 9 bases spanning the gap. Germline lookup yields CDR1 SEHNR and CDR2 FQNEAQ (reference sequence). The CDR3 length is 12 residues. The CDR3 spells CASSLGSQTQHF. The CDR3 coding sequence is TGTGCCAGCAGCTTAGGGTCCCAAACCCAGCATTTT.

V gene TRBV7-9 combines with J gene TRBJ2-3, with 7 bases that match TRBD2. Germline loops: CDR1 SEHNR, CDR2 FQNEAQ (reference sequence). The CDR3 covers 16 residues. The V segment lost 5 bases and the J segment 3 bases; nucleotides outside the gene matches: 11. The CDR3 reads CASSISTVAGTDTQYF. The DNA of the CDR3 is TGTGCCAGCAGCATTAGCACGGTAGCGGGTACAGATACGCAGTATTTT.

V usage is TRBV28 and J usage is TRBJ2-7, with 9 bases lining up with TRBD2. This CDR3 has 15 amino acids. The germline V gene has CDR1 MDHEN and CDR2 SYDVKM. V shed 5 bases, J shed 2 bases, and the junction held 7 bases outside the gene matches. The CDR3 loop is CASSTGTSRAYEQYF. The CDR3 nucleotides read TGTGCCAGCAGTACTGGGACTAGCCGGGCCTACGAGCAGTACTTC.

This clone turned up a few times. This chain links TRBV18 with TRBJ1-1; D not resolved. Trimming left V 4 bases short and J 1 base short, with 7 bases between. The CDR3 loop spans 13 amino acids. Germline V CDR1 and CDR2: KGHSH, LQKENI. As DNA, the CDR3 is TGTGCCAGCTCACTCTCCAGGAACACTGAAGCTTTCTTT. Encoded protein: CASSLSRNTEAFF.

This rearrangement joins TRBV30 to TRBJ2-7; D remains unclear. The germline V gene has CDR1 GTSNPN and CDR2 SVGIG (reference sequence). The CDR3 sequence is 13 residues long. V gave up 0 bases and J gave up 6 bases, with 12 bases separating them. The CDR3 reads CAWSVLLGIEQYF. The CDR3 region has the DNA TGTGCCTGGAGTGTACTATTGGGAATCGAGCAGTACTTC.

A remark on this clone: An end of the junction differs from the germline gene, which may be a read error. V gene TRBV15 combines with J gene TRBJ2-7; TRBD1 matches 10 bases. This CDR3 comprises 12 residues. Per germline, CDR1 LNHNV and CDR2 YYDKDF (reference sequence). The CDR3 region is CATSYRDRGFNF. CDR3 bases: TGTGCCACCAGCTACCGGGACAGGGGCTTCAACTTC. Full variable domain (outside the CDR3, taken from reference TRBV15 and TRBJ2-7): DAMVIQNPRYQVTQFGKPVTLSCSQTLNHNVMYWYQQKSSQAPKLLFHYYDKDFNNEADTPDNFQSRRPNTSFCFLDIRSPGLGDTAMYLCATSYRDRGFNFGPGTRLTVT.

This chain connects TRBV18 to TRBJ1-3; no definite D call. Germline CDR1 KGHSH, CDR2 LQKENI. The CDR3 has 20 amino acids. Trimming pared 4 bases from V and 0 bases from J, leaving 25 bases between. CDR3 loop: CASSLMGYTDQTGSGNTIYF. The DNA of the CDR3 is TGTGCCAGCTCACTAATGGGCTATACGGATCAAACTGGCTCTGGAAACACCATATATTTT.

The V gene is TRBV5-6, the J gene TRBJ1-2, with D hard to call. V was shortened by 0 bases and J by 4 bases, with 7 bases between the two germline ends. The CDR3 totals 13 residues. Germline V gene sequence: CDR1 SGHDT, CDR2 YYEEEE. The CDR3 nucleotides are TGTGCCAGCAGCTTGGCCGAGAGCTATGGCTACACCTTC. Protein product: CASSLAESYGYTF.

This clone was detected once. The rearrangement joins TRBV13 to TRBJ2-7; TRBD1 agrees at 7 bases. CDR3 size: 12 residues. Germline V gene lookup returns CDR1 PRHDT and CDR2 FYEKMQ (reference sequence). V dropped 6 bases and J dropped 5; count of bases not matched to a gene: 4. CDR3 region: CASSPTGDEQYF. CDR3 DNA: TGTGCCAGCAGTCCCACAGGGGACGAGCAGTACTTC.

The CDR3 nucleotides read TGTGCCAGCAGCGTAGATTGGGGAGACTATGGCTACACCTTC. Its translation: CASSVDWGDYGYTF. This rearrangement joins TRBV9 to TRBJ1-2; D is uncertain. The V end lost 0 bases, the J end lost 3 bases, and 9 bases lay between the germline ends. Germline loops: CDR1 SGDLS, CDR2 YYNGEE. The CDR3 loop spans 14 amino acids.

This clone appeared a single time. This chain links TRBV5-1 with TRBJ1-2; possibly TRBD1 for D (5 bases). The germline V gene has CDR1 SGHRS and CDR2 YFSETQ. The CDR3 consists of 14 residues. V was cut by 6 bases and J by 3 bases, with 15 bases left in between. CDR3 nucleotides: TGCGCCAGCACTCGCGACCAGGGCTACTATGGCTACACCTTC. It codes for CASTRDQGYYGYTF.

This rearrangement joins TRBV5-6 to TRBJ1-1; TRBD1 might be the D (6 bases). The CDR3 totals 16 residues. The ends were cut back, 3 bases at V and 0 bases at J, with 15 bases in the middle. Germline CDR1 and CDR2: SGHDT and YYEEEE. CDR3 bases: TGTGCCAGCAGCTCCCGACAGGTTAAGATGAACACTGAAGCTTTCTTT. Amino acid sequence: CASSSRQVKMNTEAFF.

This chain links TRBV9 with TRBJ2-7; tentatively, D is TRBD1 (6 bases). CDR1 is SGDLS, CDR2 YYNGEE, per germline. With 3 bases removed from V and 2 bases from J, the gap between germline ends came to 12 bases. The CDR3 sequence is 14 residues long. In nucleotides, the CDR3 is TGTGCCAGCAGCGCCCGGACAGTACCCTACGAGCAGTACTTC. This sequence encodes CASSARTVPYEQYF.

V usage is TRBV14 and J usage is TRBJ2-7, with a tentative D call TRBD2 (5 bases). In germline, CDR1 is SGHDN, CDR2 FVKESK. Trimming left V 1 base short and J 5 bases short, with 9 bases between. The CDR3 has 13 residues. This CDR3 is CASSQGGANEQYF. Written as DNA, the CDR3 is TGTGCCAGCAGCCAAGGGGGAGCAAACGAGCAGTACTTC.

The chain couples TRBV19 to TRBJ1-2; D not resolved. With 5 bases removed from V and 3 bases from J, the gap between germline ends came to 7 bases. The CDR3 totals 12 residues. Germline CDR1 reads LNHDA; CDR2 reads SQIVND (reference sequence). The CDR3 loop reads CASSASYYGYTF. As DNA, the CDR3 is TGTGCCAGTAGTGCGTCATACTATGGCTACACCTTC.

The V and J genes are TRBV5-6 and TRBJ1-1, with 7 bases aligning to TRBD1. CDR1 and CDR2 (germline): SGHDT, YYEEEE. CDR3 length equals 14 residues. With 5 bases clipped from V and 7 bases from J, the junction kept 11 bases outside the gene matches. The CDR3 sequence: CASRATGKGDEAFF. The CDR3, as DNA: TGTGCCAGCAGAGCGACAGGGAAGGGGGATGAAGCTTTCTTT.

The chain recombines TRBV5-6 with TRBJ2-1; D possibly corresponds to TRBD2 (5 bases). The CDR3 has 12 amino acids. V lost 6 bases and J 6 bases, leaving 10 bases between the germline ends. In germline, CDR1 is SGHDT, CDR2 YYEEEE. This CDR3 is CASTLATNEQFF. The CDR3 nucleotides read TGTGCCAGCACCCTAGCCACCAATGAGCAGTTCTTC.

V is TRBV29-1 and J is TRBJ2-3; possibly TRBD1 for D (5 bases). This CDR3 is 12 amino acids long. Germline V gene lookup returns CDR1 SQVTM and CDR2 ANQGSEA. The V end lost 4 bases, the J end lost 6 bases, and 11 bases lay between the germline ends. The CDR3 loop reads CSVGAGRDTQYF. The CDR3 DNA is TGCAGCGTTGGGGCAGGGCGGGATACGCAGTATTTT.

About this clone: The same CDR3 also results from other DNA sequences found in this sample. This chain uses TRBV7-2 with TRBJ2-3; 11 bases map to TRBD2. From germline, CDR1 is SGHTA and CDR2 FQGNSA. Unmatched junction bases numbered 3, after V lost 3 bases and J lost 4 bases. This CDR3 comprises 15 residues. CDR3 amino acids: CASSLTSGVPDTQYF. For the CDR3, the DNA is TGTGCCAGCAGCTTGACTAGCGGGGTGCCAGATACGCAGTATTTT.

This clone was seen only once. The V call is TRBV11-3, the J call TRBJ1-1, with D unclear. The CDR3 sequence is 13 residues long. The V end was cut by 0 bases, the J end by 3 bases, with 5 bases between. Germline V gene lookup returns CDR1 SGHNT and CDR2 YENEEA. CDR3 bases: TGTGCCAGCAGCTTAGAACGGGACACTGAAGCTTTCTTT. Residues: CASSLERDTEAFF.

The gene calls are TRBV4-1 and TRBJ2-1; 9 bases fit TRBD2. The V gene's germline CDR1 is MGHRA and CDR2 YSYEKL. The CDR3 has 16 residues. Losses at the gene ends were 3 bases for V and 2 bases for J; bases not matched to a gene: 5. CDR3 in amino acids: CASSQGPSGAYNEQFF. Written as DNA, the CDR3 is TGCGCCAGCAGCCAGGGTCCTAGCGGGGCCTACAATGAGCAGTTCTTC.

The V call is TRBV7-9, the J call TRBJ1-5; D unresolved. The length of the CDR3 is 16 residues. The V end was cut by 5 bases, the J end by 3 bases, with 17 bases between. Germline CDR1 is SEHNR and CDR2 is FQNEAQ (reference sequence). The CDR3 DNA reads TGTGCCAGCAGCCATGGCGCCGGGTTCCTCAATCAGCCCCAGCATTTT. It translates to CASSHGAGFLNQPQHF. Filled out from reference TRBV7-9 and TRBJ1-5, the complete variable domain reads DTGVSQNPRHKITKRGQNVTFRCDPISEHNRLYWYRQTLGQGPEFLTYFQNEAQLEKSRLLSDRFSAERPKGSFSTLEIQRTEQGDSAMYLCASSHGAGFLNQPQHFGDGTRLSIL.